The T cell receptor beta chain described here comes from a study of OX40 agonist ivuxolimab in advanced cancers. Looking at the study overall: Aged about 23 to 90 with a mean of around 60 years, they were more than 80% male.

Here immunoSEQ multiplex PCR was the method, and the copy in TCRdb shows in-frame clones only, minus some. The repertoire holds some 64,000 clones, with about 85% as singletons. Trimming left V 6 bases short and J 7 bases short, with 16 bases between. The CDR3 has 14 amino acids. Germline CDR1 and CDR2: SNHLY and FYNNEI. As regards this clone: The antigen is undetermined.

Regarding the study as a whole: Dose levels from 0.1 to 3.0 mg/kg saw CD4+ and CD8+ blood T cells expand clonally by week 6.

This TCR came from an adult with an advanced solid tumor such as melanoma, head and neck, liver or kidney cancer. The sample here was CD4+ or CD8+ T cells sorted from blood, taken in a trial of the OX40 agonist ivuxolimab. The chain joins TRBV2 to TRBJ1-5; TRBD1 is a possible D gene (6 bases). The CDR3 sequence is CASSPTTGRQPQHF. The CDR3 region has the DNA TGTGCCAGCAGCCCCACCACAGGGCGGCAGCCCCAGCATTTT.